Listed below are T cell receptor beta chains from one sample, sequenced in a study of neurological immune-mediated disorders. MiXCR, applied by TCRdb to the 5' RACE reads, yields one record per CDR3 protein. The sample yields around 37,000 distinct CDR3 sequences, roughly 15% seen once. The source material was PBMCs. These receptors came from a woman aged 50 to 65 with HTLV-1-associated myelopathy (HAM/TSP). The conserved cysteine and the conserved F or W are not part of the CDR3 here.

V gene: TRBV6-2/TRBV6-3
J gene: TRBJ1-1
CDR3 protein: ASSPLGWPANTEAF

V gene: TRBV20-1
J gene: TRBJ2-1
CDR3 protein: SANTPVLVTRDEQF

V gene: TRBV3-1
J gene: TRBJ1-1
CDR3 protein: ASSRDRGEAF

V gene: TRBV25-1
J gene: TRBJ2-1
CDR3 protein: ASSPFYNEQF

V gene: TRBV3-1
J gene: TRBJ2-2
CDR3 protein: ASSQAGVTGELF

V gene: TRBV12-3/TRBV12-4
J gene: TRBJ2-7
CDR3 protein: ASSLLGLASEQY

V gene: TRBV20-1
J gene: TRBJ2-7
CDR3 protein: SVGISDEQY

V gene: TRBV11-2
J gene: TRBJ1-6
CDR3 protein: ASSLRARSNSPLH

V gene: TRBV6-5
J gene: TRBJ2-2
CDR3 protein: ASSSPGGGPGELF

V gene: TRBV27
J gene: TRBJ2-5
CDR3 protein: ASSVGLPGEETQY

V gene: TRBV5-1
J gene: TRBJ1-2
CDR3 protein: ASSLAQAGYGYT

V gene: TRBV7-2
J gene: TRBJ1-5
CDR3 protein: ASSSLRGMQPQH

V gene: TRBV20-1
J gene: TRBJ2-2
CDR3 protein: SAEGGSSPSTGELF

V gene: TRBV20-1
J gene: TRBJ1-1
CDR3 protein: SAQIGATEAF

V gene: TRBV27
J gene: TRBJ2-7
CDR3 protein: ASSYRTGTYEQY

V gene: TRBV5-6
J gene: TRBJ2-5
CDR3 protein: ASSIGLAGQETQY

V gene: TRBV10-3
J gene: TRBJ2-5
CDR3 protein: AISGGSQETQY

V gene: TRBV5-1
J gene: TRBJ2-5
CDR3 protein: ASSLDGTQQETQY

V gene: TRBV29-1
J gene: TRBJ1-2
CDR3 protein: SVENRGYGYT

V gene: TRBV7-2
J gene: TRBJ1-5
CDR3 protein: ASSLALGNQPQH

V gene: TRBV5-1
J gene: TRBJ2-3
CDR3 protein: ASSLDGQGRTDTQY

V gene: TRBV6-2/TRBV6-3
J gene: TRBJ1-1
CDR3 protein: ASSSPHYSDGITEAF

V gene: TRBV6-1
J gene: TRBJ2-2
CDR3 protein: ASSALTGYTGELF

V gene: TRBV7-3
J gene: TRBJ2-3
CDR3 protein: ASSLVAGGTDTQY

V gene: TRBV5-1
J gene: TRBJ1-1
CDR3 protein: ASSLTGGRGYTEAF

V gene: TRBV19
J gene: TRBJ1-5
CDR3 protein: ASSSLGGAQPQH

V gene: TRBV20-1
J gene: TRBJ1-1
CDR3 protein: SARAGYDTEAF

V gene: TRBV29-1
J gene: TRBJ2-1
CDR3 protein: SVIEPGQSLNEQF

V gene: TRBV7-9
J gene: TRBJ1-1
CDR3 protein: ASSEWTANTEAF

V gene: TRBV6-2/TRBV6-3
J gene: TRBJ2-7
CDR3 protein: ASTTVEDNPSYEQY